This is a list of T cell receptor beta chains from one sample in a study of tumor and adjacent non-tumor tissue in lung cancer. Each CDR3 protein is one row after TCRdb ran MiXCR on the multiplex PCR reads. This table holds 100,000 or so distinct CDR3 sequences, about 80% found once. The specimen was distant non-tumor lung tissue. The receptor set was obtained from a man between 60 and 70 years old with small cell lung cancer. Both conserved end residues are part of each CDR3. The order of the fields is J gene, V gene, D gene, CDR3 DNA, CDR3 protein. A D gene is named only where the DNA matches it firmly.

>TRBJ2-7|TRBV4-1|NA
TGCGCCGGCAGTTTCGACAGAGTCTGCGAGCAGTACTTC
CAGSFDRVCEQYF
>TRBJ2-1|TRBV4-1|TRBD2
TGCGCCAGCAGCCAAGATCGACTAGCGGCTCACAAAGATCAGTTCTTC
CASSQDRLAAHKDQFF
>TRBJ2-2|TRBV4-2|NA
TGTGCCAGCAACCAAAATCCCAGGGCGAACACCGGGGAGCTGTTTTTT
CASNQNPRANTGELFF
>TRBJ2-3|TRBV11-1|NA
TGTGCCAACAGCTTAGGCGTGGGATCTAGCACATATACACAGTATTTT
CANSLGVGSSTYTQYF
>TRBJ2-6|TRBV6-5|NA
TGTGCCAGCAAAGTCGGGTTTACCCAACCTGTGGGCAACGTCCTGACTTTC
CASKVGFTQPVGNVLTF
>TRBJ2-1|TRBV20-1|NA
TGCAGTGTGTTCCCCCCAGCGGTGTCCTACAATGAGCAGTTCTTC
CSVFPPAVSYNEQFF
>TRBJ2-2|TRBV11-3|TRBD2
TGTACCAGCAGTTTAACCGCGGGAGTGGTCACCGGGGAGCTCTTTTTT
CTSSLTAGVVTGELFF
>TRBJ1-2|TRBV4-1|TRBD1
TGCGCCAGCGGCCATGAAGGAAAGCAGGGGGCCCACTATGGTTACACCTTC
CASGHEGKQGAHYGYTF
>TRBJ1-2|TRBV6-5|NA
TGTGCCAGCAGTTACTCGGGGGGCCACTATGGCTGCACTTTC
CASSYSGGHYGCTF
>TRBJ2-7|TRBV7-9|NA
TGTGCCTGCAGCTTATTAAGCTCCTACGAGCAGTACTTC
CACSLLSSYEQYF